The clone carrying this TCR beta chain was observed once. The data originate from a study of metastatic and nonmetastatic thyroid tumors. Germline CDR1 and CDR2: SEHNR and FQNEAQ (reference sequence). J gave up 7 bases and V 3 bases, and 3 bases lay outside the gene matches. This CDR3 spans 15 amino acids. No patient received treatment before thyroid surgery. Per the original methods: To classify distant metastasis in papillary thyroid cancer, a model was built from CDR3 differences across clinicopathological groups. TCRdb re-clonotyped the PCR reads via MiXCR. It is TCRdb's table, rather than the study itself, that gives the V and J calls and clone size. The profile shows 45,000 to 60,000 clones, roughly 15% of them singletons.

The sample comprised blood. The sequence derives from a female donor with papillary thyroid cancer or a benign thyroid nodule (not recorded which). Some clones in this sample may be carry-over from other donors' samples. J is TRBJ2-2 and V is TRBV7-9; 12 positions match TRBD1. The CDR3 coding sequence is TGTGCCAGCAGCTTCCGGGACAGGGGGCTCGGGGAGCTGTTTTTT. Residues: CASSFRDRGLGELFF.